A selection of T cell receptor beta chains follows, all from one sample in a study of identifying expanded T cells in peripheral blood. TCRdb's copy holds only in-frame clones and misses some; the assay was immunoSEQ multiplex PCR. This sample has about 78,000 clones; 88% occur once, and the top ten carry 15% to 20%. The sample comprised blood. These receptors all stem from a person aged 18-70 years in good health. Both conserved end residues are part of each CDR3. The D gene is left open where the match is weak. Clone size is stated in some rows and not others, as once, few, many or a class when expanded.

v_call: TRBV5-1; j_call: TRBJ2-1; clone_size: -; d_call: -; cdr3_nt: TGCGCCAGCAGCTTGTACCAGGAGCAGTTCTTC; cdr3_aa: CASSLYQEQFF
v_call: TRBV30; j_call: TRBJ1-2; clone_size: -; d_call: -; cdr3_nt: TGTGCCTGGAGTGACAGGCTCTATGGCTACACCTTC; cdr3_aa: CAWSDRLYGYTF
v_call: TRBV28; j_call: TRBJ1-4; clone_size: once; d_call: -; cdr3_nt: TGTGCCAGCAGTTCGCATCCCGAGGGTAATGAAAAACTGTTTTTT; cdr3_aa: CASSSHPEGNEKLFF
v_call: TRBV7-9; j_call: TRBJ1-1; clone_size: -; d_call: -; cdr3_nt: TGTGCCAGCAGCCCCCGGGCCACTGAAGCTTTCTTT; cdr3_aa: CASSPRATEAFF
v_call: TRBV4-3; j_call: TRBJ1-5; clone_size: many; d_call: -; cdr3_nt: TGCGCCAGCAGCCAAGGCCTGAATCAGCCCCAGCATTTT; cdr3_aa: CASSQGLNQPQHF
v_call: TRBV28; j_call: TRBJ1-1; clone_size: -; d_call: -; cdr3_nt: TGTGCCAGCAGTTTTTGGGCAAGGGGGAACACTGAAGCTTTCTTT; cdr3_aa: CASSFWARGNTEAFF
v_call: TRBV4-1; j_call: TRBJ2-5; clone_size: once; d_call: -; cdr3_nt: TGCGCCAGCAGCCACACCTGGGCAGGACGAGAGACCCAGTACTTC; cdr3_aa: CASSHTWAGRETQYF
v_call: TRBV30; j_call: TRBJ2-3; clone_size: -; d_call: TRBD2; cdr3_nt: TGTGCCTCCCAAAGCGGGGGTTCTAGCACAGATACGCAGTATTTT; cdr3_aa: CASQSGGSSTDTQYF
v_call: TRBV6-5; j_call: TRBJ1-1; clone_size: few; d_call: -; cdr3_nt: TGTGCCAGCAGTTACCAGACAGTGAACACTGAAGCTTTCTTT; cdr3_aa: CASSYQTVNTEAFF
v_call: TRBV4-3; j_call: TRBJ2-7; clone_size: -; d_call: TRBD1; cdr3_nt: TGCGCCAGCAGCCAAGACAGGGGGAAATCCTACGAGCAGTACTTC; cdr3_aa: CASSQDRGKSYEQYF
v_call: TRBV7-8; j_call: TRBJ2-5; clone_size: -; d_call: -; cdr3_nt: TGTGCCAGCAGCCTCGGGGTCCACAGGTTAGAATCTGTGGAGACCCAGTACTTC; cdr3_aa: CASSLGVHRLESVETQYF
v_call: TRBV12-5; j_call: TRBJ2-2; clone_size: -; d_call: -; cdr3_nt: TGTGCTAGTGGTTCGTACAGGGCTAGCGGGGAGCTGTTTTTT; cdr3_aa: CASGSYRASGELFF
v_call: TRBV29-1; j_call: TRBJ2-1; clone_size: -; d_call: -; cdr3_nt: TGCAGCGTTGCTATGGATGAGCAGTTCTTC; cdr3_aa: CSVAMDEQFF
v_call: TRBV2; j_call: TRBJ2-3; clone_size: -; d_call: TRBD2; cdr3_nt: TGTGCCAGCAGTCTAGCGGGGGCTAGCACAGATACGCAGTATTTT; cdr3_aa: CASSLAGASTDTQYF
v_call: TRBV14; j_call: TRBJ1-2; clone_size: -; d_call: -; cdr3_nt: TGTGCCAGCAGCCAAGCCTACGGATTCAGGCAAGGCTACACCTTC; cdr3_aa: CASSQAYGFRQGYTF
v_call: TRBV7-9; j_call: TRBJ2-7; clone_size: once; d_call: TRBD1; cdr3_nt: TGTGCCAGCAGCCCGCCGGACAGGCCTGCCTACGAGCAGTACTTC; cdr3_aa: CASSPPDRPAYEQYF
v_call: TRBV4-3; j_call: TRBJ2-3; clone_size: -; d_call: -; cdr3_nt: TGCGCCAGCAGCCAAGGAGTTGGGTCCACGGGGCACACAGATACGCAGTATTTT; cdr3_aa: CASSQGVGSTGHTDTQYF
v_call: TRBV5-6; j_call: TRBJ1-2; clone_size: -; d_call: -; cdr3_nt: TGTGCCAGCAGCTTGGGGACAAACTATGGCTACACCTTC; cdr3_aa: CASSLGTNYGYTF
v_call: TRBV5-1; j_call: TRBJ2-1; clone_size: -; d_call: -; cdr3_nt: TGCGCCAGCAGCTCCAGACCGATGAGCTCCTACAATGAGCAGTTCTTC; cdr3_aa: CASSSRPMSSYNEQFF
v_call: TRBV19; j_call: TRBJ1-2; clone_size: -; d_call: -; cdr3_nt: TGTGCCAGTAGTAGGCAGGGAAATGGCTACACCTTC; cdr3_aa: CASSRQGNGYTF
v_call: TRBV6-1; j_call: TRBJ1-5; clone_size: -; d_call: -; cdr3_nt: TGTGCCAGCAGCTACAGGGATGAGGGCAATCAGCCCCAGCATTTT; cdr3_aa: CASSYRDEGNQPQHF
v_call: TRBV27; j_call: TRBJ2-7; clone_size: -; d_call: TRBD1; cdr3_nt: TGTGCCAGCAGTCGCTGGTCAGGGACAGCCTACGAGCAGTACTTC; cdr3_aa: CASSRWSGTAYEQYF
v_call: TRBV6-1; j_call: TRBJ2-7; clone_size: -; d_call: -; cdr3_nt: TGTGCCAGCAGTGTTTGGGGGTTCTACGAGCAGTACTTC; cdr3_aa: CASSVWGFYEQYF
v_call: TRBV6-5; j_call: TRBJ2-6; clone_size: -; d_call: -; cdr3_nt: TGTGCCAGCAGTTACGTGCACTCTGGGGCCAACGTCCTGACTTTC; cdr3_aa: CASSYVHSGANVLTF